This is a list of T cell receptor beta chains from one sample in a study of T cells in tumors after PD-1 blockade. Profiling relied on immunoSEQ multiplex PCR, and the TCRdb table lists in-frame clones only, not all of them. The table shows 10,000 to 11,000 clones, with 67% occurring only once. Here the sequenced sample was tumor tissue, taken after anti-PD-1 treatment. The receptors come from a human donor with basal cell carcinoma. The CDR3 runs from the conserved cysteine through the conserved F or W. A D gene is named only where the DNA matches it firmly. The size of a clone is reported for some rows only, either as once, few or many, or as a class for expanded clones.

cdr3_aa cdr3_nt cdr3_length d_call j_call clone_size v_call
CASSNRGRSGGSTYF TGTGCCAGCAGTAACCGGGGGAGAAGCGGGGGGTCGACGTATTTT 15 TRBD2 TRBJ2-3 NA TRBV27
CATSREARETQYF TGTGCCACCAGCAGAGAGGCCAGGGAGACCCAGTACTTC 13 NA TRBJ2-5 NA TRBV15
CASSLDRGTEAFF TGTGCCAGCAGCCTAGACAGGGGGACTGAAGCTTTCTTT 13 TRBD1 TRBJ1-1 few TRBV5-5
CSGDGGSNQPQHF TGCAGCGGCGACGGTGGAAGCAATCAGCCCCAGCATTTT 13 NA TRBJ1-5 NA TRBV29-1
CASSTPGQGTEAFF TGTGCCAGCAGTACGCCGGGACAGGGCACTGAAGCTTTCTTT 14 TRBD1 TRBJ1-1 NA TRBV6-2/TRBV6-3
CASSYRRGVYNEQFF TGTGCCAGCAGTTACAGGAGGGGGGTTTACAATGAGCAGTTCTTC 15 NA TRBJ2-1 NA TRBV6-5
CASSSTGMRPSATNEKLFF TGTGCCAGCAGTTCGACAGGGATGAGGCCCTCTGCAACTAATGAAAAACTGTTTTTT 19 TRBD1 TRBJ1-4 NA TRBV6-2/TRBV6-3
CASSFQDSSYNEQFF TGTGCCAGCAGCTTTCAAGACAGCTCCTACAATGAGCAGTTCTTC 15 NA TRBJ2-1 once TRBV7-6
CASSDEGTYSNQPQHF TGTGCCAGCAGTGATGAAGGGACTTATAGCAATCAGCCCCAGCATTTT 16 NA TRBJ1-5 few TRBV2
CASSPRLTASTDTQYF TGTGCCAGCAGCCCCCGGCTGACAGCTAGCACAGATACGCAGTATTTT 16 NA TRBJ2-3 NA TRBV14
CASSPPGGRNTEAFF TGTGCCAGCTCACCACCAGGGGGGAGGAACACTGAAGCTTTCTTT 15 NA TRBJ1-1 once TRBV18
CASSLDRGLEKLFF TGTGCCAGCAGCTTGGACAGGGGGCTTGAAAAACTGTTTTTT 14 TRBD1 TRBJ1-4 NA TRBV11-2
CASSRRLVDAVDTQYF TGTGCCAGCAGCCGGAGACTAGTAGATGCGGTAGATACGCAGTATTTT 16 NA TRBJ2-3 NA TRBV27
CASSLELGSYEQYF TGTGCCAGCAGCTTGGAGCTTGGGTCTTACGAGCAGTACTTC 14 NA TRBJ2-7 few TRBV5-4
CASSRPAGETSEQYF TGCGCCAGCAGCCGCCCCGCGGGGGAGACGAGCGAGCAGTACTTC 15 TRBD2 TRBJ2-7 once TRBV4-3
CASSYSRDRGSYEQYF TGTGCCAGCAGTTATTCCCGGGACAGGGGCTCCTACGAGCAGTACTTC 16 TRBD1 TRBJ2-7 NA TRBV6-6
CASSLTIRAGSYNEQFF TGCGCCAGCAGCCTCACTATCCGGGCCGGCTCCTACAATGAGCAGTTCTTC 17 NA TRBJ2-1 NA TRBV4-1
CASSLRLAPMGEQYF TGTGCCAGCAGCTTAAGGCTAGCGCCTATGGGTGAGCAGTACTTC 15 NA TRBJ2-7 NA TRBV11-3
CASSVVGGGASNGANVLTF TGTGCCAGCAGCGTAGTAGGAGGGGGCGCTTCAAACGGGGCCAACGTCCTGACTTTC 19 NA TRBJ2-6 NA TRBV9
CASSLLPGQGNSPLHF TGCGCCAGCAGCTTGCTTCCGGGACAGGGCAATTCACCCCTCCACTTT 16 TRBD1 TRBJ1-6 NA TRBV5-1
CASRLAPLALYNSPLHF TGTGCAAGTCGCTTAGCCCCCCTGGCACTTTATAATTCACCCCTCCACTTT 17 NA TRBJ1-6 few TRBV12-2
CASSLEVVGGSDHTPTF TGTGCCAGCAGCTTGGAGGTGGTGGGGGGCTCGGACCATACCCCAACCTTT 17 NA TRBJ2-3 NA TRBV5-8